This record concerns one T cell receptor beta chain sequence. Its antigen is undetermined. Identification of naive CD8+ T cells rested on CD45RO-CCR7+CD27+CD95- status. UMI-labeled 5' RACE TRB cDNA libraries were prepared from the cells. TCRdb reprocessed the 5' RACE reads and stores each CDR3 protein as one record, lacking DNA. This sample contains some 130,000 distinct CDR3 sequences. This entry belongs to a study of CXCR3-negative and CXCR3-positive naive CD8 T cells. Points from the study as a whole: Between one naive subset and the other, surface CD5 was comparable, and TCR strength was inferred from TRB CDR3 properties. Comparably high diversity was seen in both naive subsets, and much lower diversity in memory CD8+ cells. With CXCR3 expression partially decreased after cryopreservation, most assays relied on fresh PBMCs.

Sequencing input: naive CXCR3- CD8+ T cells from blood. The subset is: CD45RO-CCR7+CD27+CD95- naive CD8+ T cells lacking CXCR3 (TNR3-). This receptor was obtained from a human donor in good health. Some clones in this sample may be carry-over from other donors' samples.

This chain's CDR3 is CASRAPGEGETQYF. The chain combines TRBV28 with TRBJ2-5; there is no DNA to check the TCRdb D call of TRBD1. Germline V lookup: CDR1 MDHEN, CDR2 SYDVKM. CDR3 length equals 14 residues.